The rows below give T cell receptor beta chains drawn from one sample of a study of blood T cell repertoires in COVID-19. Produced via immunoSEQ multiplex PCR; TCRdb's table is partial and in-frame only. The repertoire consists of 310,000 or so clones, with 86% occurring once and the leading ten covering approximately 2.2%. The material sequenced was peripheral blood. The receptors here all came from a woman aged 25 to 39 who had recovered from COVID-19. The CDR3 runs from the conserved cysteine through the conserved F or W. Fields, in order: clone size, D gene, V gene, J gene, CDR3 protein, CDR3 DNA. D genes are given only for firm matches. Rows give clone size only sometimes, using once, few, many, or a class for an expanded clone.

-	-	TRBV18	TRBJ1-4	CASSRSGISNEKLFF	TGTGCCAGCTCACGATCGGGGATCTCTAATGAAAAACTGTTTTTT
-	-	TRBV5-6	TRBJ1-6	CASSLADRFSPLHF	TGTGCCAGCAGCTTGGCAGACAGGTTTTCACCCCTCCACTTT
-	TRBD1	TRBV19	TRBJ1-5	CASREGQGRWQPQHF	TGTGCCAGCCGAGAGGGACAGGGGAGGTGGCAGCCCCAGCATTTT
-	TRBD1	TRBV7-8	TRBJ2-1	CASSLDRGNEQFF	TGTGCCAGCAGCTTGGACAGGGGCAATGAGCAGTTCTTC
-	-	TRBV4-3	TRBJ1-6	CASSQTGTCDSPLHF	TGCGCCAGCAGCCAAACCGGGACATGCGATTCACCCCTCCACTTT
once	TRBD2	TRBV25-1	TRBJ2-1	CASSSQDPGLAGVRQFF	TGTGCCAGCAGTTCCCAAGACCCGGGACTAGCGGGGGTGCGGCAGTTCTTC
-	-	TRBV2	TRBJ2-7	CASSEILPSSDEQYF	TGTGCCAGCAGTGAAATCCTGCCGAGTTCGGACGAGCAGTACTTC
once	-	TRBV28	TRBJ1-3	CASSSVSPGNTIYF	TGTGCCAGCAGTTCCGTCTCCCCGGGAAACACCATATATTTT
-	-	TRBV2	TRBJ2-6	CASSEARHTANPGANVLTF	TGTGCCAGCAGTGAAGCGCGTCACACAGCCAATCCTGGGGCCAACGTCCTGACTTTC
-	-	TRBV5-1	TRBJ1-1	CASSPQMGQNTEAFF	TGCGCCAGCAGCCCTCAAATGGGGCAGAACACTGAAGCTTTCTTT
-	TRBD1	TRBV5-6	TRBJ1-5	CASNRGGTGNQPQHF	TGTGCCAGCAACCGGGGCGGGACAGGGAATCAGCCCCAGCATTTT
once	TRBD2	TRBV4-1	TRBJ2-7	CASSQDPSGSTEQYF	TGCGCCAGCAGCCAAGACCCTAGCGGGAGTACCGAGCAGTACTTC
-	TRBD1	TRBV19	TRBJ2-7	CASTTAGTGEYEQYF	TGTGCCAGTACTACAGCCGGGACAGGGGAATACGAGCAGTACTTC
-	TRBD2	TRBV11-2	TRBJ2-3	CASSLLAGGWADTQYF	TGTGCCAGCAGCCTGCTAGCGGGAGGGTGGGCAGATACGCAGTATTTT
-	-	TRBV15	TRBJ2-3	CATSREALVTTDTQYF	TGTGCCACCAGCAGAGAGGCCCTGGTCACCACAGATACGCAGTATTTT
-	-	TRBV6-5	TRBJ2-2	CASRAPGNTGELFF	TGTGCCAGCAGGGCCCCGGGGAACACCGGGGAGCTGTTTTTT
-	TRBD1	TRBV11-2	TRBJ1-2	CASSPDTDRDGYTF	TGTGCCAGCAGCCCAGACACGGACAGGGATGGCTACACCTTC
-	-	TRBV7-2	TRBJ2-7	CASSWGRSYEQYF	TGTGCCAGCAGCTGGGGCAGATCCTACGAGCAGTACTTC
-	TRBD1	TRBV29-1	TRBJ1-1	CSVLTQTGTVPFF	TGCAGCGTACTCACGCAAACAGGGACAGTTCCTTTCTTT
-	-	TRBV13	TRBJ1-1	CASSLTDTQAFF	TGTGCCAGCAGCTTGACCGACACCCAAGCTTTCTTT
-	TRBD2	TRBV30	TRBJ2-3	CAWSVPAGGQDTQYF	TGTGCCTGGAGTGTACCAGCGGGGGGGCAAGATACGCAGTATTTT
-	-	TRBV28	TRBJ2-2	CASSLTGANTGELFF	TGTGCCAGCAGTTTAACCGGGGCGAACACCGGGGAGCTGTTTTTT
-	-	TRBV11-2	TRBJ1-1	CASSLEPLRSSEAFF	TGTGCCAGCAGCTTAGAGCCTTTGCGTTCATCTGAAGCTTTCTTT
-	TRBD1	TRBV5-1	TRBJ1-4	CASRRDRGEKLFF	TGCGCCAGCAGAAGGGACAGGGGTGAAAAACTGTTTTTT
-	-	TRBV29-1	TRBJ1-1	CSGRPRAGEYTEAFF	TGCAGCGGGCGGCCTAGGGCAGGGGAATACACTGAAGCTTTCTTT
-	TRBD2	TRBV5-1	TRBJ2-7	CASSLGRATDYEQYF	TGCGCCAGCAGCTTAGGGAGGGCTACAGACTACGAGCAGTACTTC
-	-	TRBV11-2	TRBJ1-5	CASSFRGGQPQHF	TGTGCCAGCAGCTTCCGCGGGGGCCAGCCCCAGCATTTT
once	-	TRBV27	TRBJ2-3	CASSPVGRYTDTQYF	TGTGCCAGCAGTCCAGTGGGGCGGTACACAGATACGCAGTATTTT
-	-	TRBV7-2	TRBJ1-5	CASSLRGARDQPQHF	TGTGCCAGCAGCTTGCGGGGGGCTAGGGATCAGCCCCAGCATTTT
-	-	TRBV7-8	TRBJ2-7	CASSLRDNAYEQYF	TGTGCCAGCAGCCTACGGGACAATGCCTACGAGCAGTACTTC
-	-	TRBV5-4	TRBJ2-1	CASSQGHSSYNEQFF	TGTGCCAGCAGCCAGGGGCATAGCTCCTACAATGAGCAGTTCTTC
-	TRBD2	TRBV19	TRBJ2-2	CASSAPGRGAGELFF	TGTGCCAGTAGTGCACCTGGGAGGGGTGCCGGGGAGCTGTTTTTT
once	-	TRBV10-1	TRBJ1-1	CASSESAGAEAFF	TGCGCCAGCAGTGAGTCGGCAGGGGCTGAAGCTTTCTTT
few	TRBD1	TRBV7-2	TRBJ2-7	CASSLGQDNEQYF	TGTGCCAGCAGCCTGGGACAGGACAACGAGCAGTACTTC
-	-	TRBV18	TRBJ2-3	CASSPGLPWADTQYF	TGTGCCAGCTCACCGGGCCTTCCCTGGGCAGATACGCAGTATTTT
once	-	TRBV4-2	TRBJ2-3	CASSQDPFAELRTDTQYF	TGTGCCAGCAGCCAAGATCCCTTTGCGGAGCTCCGCACAGATACGCAGTATTTT
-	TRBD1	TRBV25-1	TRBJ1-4	CASRLTGTGSEKLFF	TGTGCCAGCAGGCTAACCGGGACAGGGAGTGAAAAACTGTTTTTT
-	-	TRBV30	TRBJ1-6	CAWSQWGQNSPLHF	TGTGCCTGGAGCCAATGGGGGCAGAATTCACCCCTCCACTTT
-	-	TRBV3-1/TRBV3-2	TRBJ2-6	CASSPRRAPFHPGANVLTF	TGTGCCAGCAGCCCAAGGAGGGCTCCTTTCCATCCTGGGGCCAACGTCCTGACTTTC
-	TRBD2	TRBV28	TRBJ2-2	CASSVGGAGELFF	TGTGCCAGCAGTGTTGGGGGGGCCGGGGAGCTGTTTTTT
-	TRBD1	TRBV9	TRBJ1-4	CASSPGQGNEKLFF	TGTGCCAGCAGCCCGGGACAGGGAAATGAAAAACTGTTTTTT
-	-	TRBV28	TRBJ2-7	CASSLLRGEQYF	TGTGCCAGCAGTTTATTAAGGGGCGAGCAGTACTTC
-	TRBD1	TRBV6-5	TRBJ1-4	CASSQTGGSEKLFF	TGTGCCAGCAGTCAGACAGGGGGGAGTGAAAAACTGTTTTTT
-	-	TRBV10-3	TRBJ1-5	CAISEGGYSNQPQHF	TGTGCCATCAGTGAAGGAGGGTATAGCAATCAGCCCCAGCATTTT
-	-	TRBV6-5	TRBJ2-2	CASISGRANTGELFF	TGTGCCAGCATTTCTGGCAGGGCGAACACCGGGGAGCTGTTTTTT
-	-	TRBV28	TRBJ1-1	CASSYVGGTEAFF	TGTGCCAGCAGTTACGTGGGGGGCACTGAAGCTTTCTTT
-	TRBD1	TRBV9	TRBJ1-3	CASSSRTGRGNTIYF	TGTGCCAGCAGCTCGCGGACAGGGCGAGGAAACACCATATATTTT
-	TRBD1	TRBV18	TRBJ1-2	CASSPGDRAYGYTF	TGTGCCAGCTCACCAGGGGACAGGGCCTATGGCTACACCTTC
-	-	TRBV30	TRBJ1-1	CAWLSEGIGAFF	TGTGCCTGGCTCTCGGAGGGGATCGGAGCTTTCTTT
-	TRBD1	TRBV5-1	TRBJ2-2	CASTLRDRGLGGELFF	TGCGCCAGCACCCTTCGGGACAGGGGGCTCGGCGGGGAGCTGTTTTTT
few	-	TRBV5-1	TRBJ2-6	CASSLAGSGANVLTF	TGCGCCAGCAGCTTGGCCGGCTCTGGGGCCAACGTCCTGACTTTC
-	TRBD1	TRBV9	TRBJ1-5	CASSVGQGGQPQHF	TGTGCCAGCAGCGTAGGACAGGGGGGTCAGCCCCAGCATTTT
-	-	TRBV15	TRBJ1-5	CATSRGQQGPSRSSNQPQHF	TGTGCCACCAGCAGGGGGCAACAGGGTCCGAGTCGGTCGAGCAATCAGCCCCAGCATTTT
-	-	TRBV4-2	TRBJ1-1	CASSHPRAEAFF	TGTGCCAGCAGCCATCCTCGTGCTGAAGCTTTCTTT
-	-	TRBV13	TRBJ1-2	CASSSNRDGYTF	TGTGCCAGCAGCTCTAACAGGGATGGCTACACCTTC
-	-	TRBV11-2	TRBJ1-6	CASSSGEWPPNSPLHF	TGTGCCAGCAGCTCGGGGGAGTGGCCACCCAATTCACCCCTCCACTTT
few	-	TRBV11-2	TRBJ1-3	CASSLDRGPHGGNTIYF	TGTGCCAGCAGCTTAGACCGAGGGCCCCATGGAGGAAACACCATATATTTT
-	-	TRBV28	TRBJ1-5	CASSLNRGNQPQHF	TGTGCCAGCAGTTTGAACAGGGGCAATCAGCCCCAGCATTTT
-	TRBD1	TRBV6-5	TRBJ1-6	CASRGGQAYNSPLHF	TGTGCCAGCAGAGGGGGACAGGCCTATAATTCACCCCTCCACTTT